A single sample is the source of the 10 T cell receptor beta chains below, sequenced in a study of OX40 agonist ivuxolimab in advanced cancers. Assay: immunoSEQ multiplex PCR; the TCRdb copy retains only in-frame clones and omits some. This repertoire shows roughly 63,000 clones, around 86% found once; its top ten account for roughly 3.3%. The sample here was CD4+ or CD8+ T cells sorted from blood, taken in a trial of the OX40 agonist ivuxolimab. These TCRs come from an adult with an advanced solid tumor such as melanoma, head and neck, liver or kidney cancer.

The CDR3 bases are TGTGCCAGCAGCTCCCGGGAGGGCGAGGTCGAGCAGTACTTC. It translates to CASSSREGEVEQYF. The chain couples TRBV7-8 to TRBJ2-7, with 8 nucleotides matching TRBD2. From germline, CDR1 is SGHVS and CDR2 FQNEAQ. The junction had 8 bases not matched to a gene; V was cut back by 4 bases and J by 6 bases. The CDR3 contains 14 residues. The entire variable domain, with the rest obtained from reference TRBV7-8 and TRBJ2-7, is as follows: GAGVSQSPRYKVAKRGQDVALRCDPISGHVSLFWYQQALGQGPEFLTYFQNEAQLDKSGLPSDRFFAERPEGSVSTLKIQRTQQEDSAVYLCASSSREGEVEQYFGPGTRLTVT.

The rearrangement links TRBV7-2 to TRBJ2-1; TRBD2 matches 10 bases. J was trimmed by 5 bases and V by 6 bases; bases with no gene match: 10. The germline V gene encodes CDR1 SGHTA and CDR2 FQGNSA. The CDR3 extends over 16 amino acids. CDR3 sequence: CASRPRAGGINNEQFF. The CDR3 DNA is TGTGCCAGCAGACCAAGAGCGGGGGGGATAAACAATGAGCAGTTCTTC.

On this clone: The same CDR3 can be traced to other DNA sequences in this sample. The V and J genes are TRBV30 and TRBJ2-5; no reliable D call. CDR1 and CDR2 from the germline V gene are GTSNPN and SVGIG (reference sequence). The V and J ends lost 0 bases and 5 bases respectively, with 4 bases between them. This CDR3 spans 11 amino acids. CDR3 in DNA: TGTGCCTGGAGTGTCGGGGAGACCCAGTACTTC. Its protein is CAWSVGETQYF.

The J gene is TRBJ1-2, the V gene TRBV27; D may be TRBD1 (6 bases). Trimming took off 6 bases at V and 4 bases at J, with 12 bases between the two ends. The CDR3 length is 13 residues. Germline-derived CDR1 and CDR2 are MNHEY and SMNVEV (reference sequence). The CDR3 nucleotides read TGTGCCAGCAGCCCAAGGGGGGGCTATGGCTACACCTTC. Its protein product is CASSPRGGYGYTF.

V usage is TRBV6-4 and J usage is TRBJ1-5; tentative D call: TRBD1 (6 bases). From germline, CDR1 is MRHNA and CDR2 SNTAGT. CDR3 length: 20 amino acids. V was clipped by 5 bases and J by 4 bases, with 30 bases between them. CDR3 DNA sequence: TGTGCCAGCAGTAAGAATATTTCCTCCGGGACAACGGAACCGAATCAGCCCCAGCATTTT. As protein: CASSKNISSGTTEPNQPQHF.

The V and J genes are TRBV6-6 and TRBJ2-7; weak D call: TRBD2 (6 bases). V was trimmed by 10 bases and J by 0 bases, leaving 16 bases between them. The germline CDR1 and CDR2 sequences are MNHNY and SVGAGI (reference sequence). The CDR3 totals 14 residues. CDR3 nucleotides: TGTGCCACCGCCGGGACCGGGAGCTCCTACGAGCAGTACTTC. Amino acid sequence: CATAGTGSSYEQYF.

This sequence joins TRBV7-6 and TRBJ2-1; no clear D gene. The V gene's germline CDR1 is SGHVS and CDR2 FNYEAQ. Trimming took 3 bases from V and 6 from J, leaving 12 bases between them. There are 14 residues in the CDR3. As DNA, the CDR3 is TGTGCCAGCAGCTTGTTCGTAGACGGCAATGAGCAGTTCTTC. It encodes CASSLFVDGNEQFF.

The chain joins TRBV18 to TRBJ2-3; 7 bases line up with TRBD1. Germline values: CDR1 KGHSH, CDR2 LQKENI. Unmatched junction bases numbered 9, after V lost 2 bases and J lost 7 bases. The CDR3 runs 15 residues. CDR3: CASSPGRGIRHTQYF. As DNA, the CDR3 is TGTGCCAGCTCACCAGGCAGGGGGATCCGTCATACGCAGTATTTT.

The chain is built from TRBV5-8 and TRBJ2-3; D might be TRBD1 (5 bases). CDR1 and CDR2 (germline): SGHTS, YDEGEE. The ends were cut back, 0 bases at V and 8 bases at J, with 13 bases in the middle. There are 14 residues in the CDR3. The chain's CDR3 is CASSLEGPRSTQYF. The CDR3 nucleotides are TGTGCCAGCAGCTTGGAGGGGCCGCGATCTACGCAGTATTTT.

There are a few counts of this clone. CDR3 sequence: CASSPQAHSPLHF. The CDR3 DNA is TGTGCCAGCTCCCCCCAGGCCCATTCACCCCTCCACTTT. The chain recombines TRBV18 with TRBJ1-6; no reliable D call. Trimming shortened V by 6 bases and J by 8 bases, and 11 bases separated the two germline ends. Looked up from germline, CDR1 is KGHSH and CDR2 is LQKENI. CDR3 length: 13 amino acids.